Listed below are T cell receptor beta chains from one sample, sequenced in a study of blood T cell repertoires in COVID-19. Sequenced by immunoSEQ multiplex PCR; TCRdb stores in-frame clones only, minus some. This table has roughly 190,000 clones, 87% appearing once. Material for sequencing was peripheral blood. These receptors were obtained from a man aged 55 to 70 with active or convalescent COVID-19. CDR3s include the opening cysteine and the closing phenylalanine or tryptophan. Fields, in order: D gene, V gene, clone size, J gene, CDR3 protein, CDR3 DNA. The D gene is left open where the match is weak. Size values are once, few and many counts, or a class for expanded clones, and some rows have none.

d_call: TRBD1; v_call: TRBV10-3; clone_size: -; j_call: TRBJ1-4; cdr3_aa: CAPPPGGDEKLFF; cdr3_nt: TGTGCCCCCCCGCCAGGGGGTGATGAAAAACTGTTTTTT
d_call: TRBD1; v_call: TRBV11-2; clone_size: -; j_call: TRBJ2-2; cdr3_aa: CASSLAGGGELFF; cdr3_nt: TGTGCCAGCAGCTTAGCAGGGGGCGGGGAGCTGTTTTTT
d_call: -; v_call: TRBV3-1/TRBV3-2; clone_size: -; j_call: TRBJ2-3; cdr3_aa: CASSQGPLGDTQYF; cdr3_nt: TGTGCCAGCAGCCAAGGACCCCTCGGGGATACGCAGTATTTT
d_call: -; v_call: TRBV19; clone_size: -; j_call: TRBJ2-7; cdr3_aa: CASSLDRGYEQYF; cdr3_nt: TGTGCCAGTAGTTTGGACAGAGGCTACGAGCAGTACTTC
d_call: -; v_call: TRBV7-2; clone_size: -; j_call: TRBJ1-3; cdr3_aa: CASSPSGYSGNTIYF; cdr3_nt: TGTGCCAGCAGTCCAAGCGGGTACTCTGGAAACACCATATATTTT
d_call: TRBD2; v_call: TRBV6-2/TRBV6-3; clone_size: once; j_call: TRBJ2-3; cdr3_aa: CASSLAGVPDTQYF; cdr3_nt: TGTGCCAGCAGCCTAGCGGGGGTTCCGGATACGCAGTATTTT
d_call: TRBD2; v_call: TRBV6-6; clone_size: -; j_call: TRBJ2-3; cdr3_aa: CASRSLAGGPTDTQYF; cdr3_nt: TGTGCCAGCAGATCGCTAGCGGGGGGACCCACAGATACGCAGTATTTT
d_call: -; v_call: TRBV19; clone_size: -; j_call: TRBJ2-7; cdr3_aa: CASSIDLGGEQYF; cdr3_nt: TGTGCCAGTAGTATTGATCTGGGGGGCGAGCAGTACTTC
d_call: TRBD2; v_call: TRBV10-3; clone_size: -; j_call: TRBJ2-1; cdr3_aa: CAISVTGTSGASYNEQFF; cdr3_nt: TGTGCCATCAGTGTTACCGGGACTAGCGGCGCCTCCTACAATGAGCAGTTCTTC
d_call: -; v_call: TRBV12-5; clone_size: once; j_call: TRBJ2-7; cdr3_aa: CASGNRVYEQYF; cdr3_nt: TGTGCTAGTGGTAACCGGGTTTACGAGCAGTACTTC
d_call: -; v_call: TRBV3-1/TRBV3-2; clone_size: -; j_call: TRBJ1-2; cdr3_aa: CASSQGGGYTF; cdr3_nt: TGTGCCAGCAGCCAAGGAGGGGGCTACACCTTC
d_call: TRBD2; v_call: TRBV5-4; clone_size: -; j_call: TRBJ2-7; cdr3_aa: CASSLSASGGVTNQYF; cdr3_nt: TGTGCCAGCAGCTTGTCGGCTAGCGGGGGGGTAACTAACCAGTACTTC
d_call: TRBD1; v_call: TRBV5-1; clone_size: -; j_call: TRBJ1-2; cdr3_aa: CASSSTGGDYGYTF; cdr3_nt: TGCGCCAGCAGCTCGACAGGGGGCGACTATGGCTACACCTTC
d_call: TRBD2; v_call: TRBV11-2; clone_size: -; j_call: TRBJ2-7; cdr3_aa: CASSLQPSGGMSSYEQYF; cdr3_nt: TGTGCCAGCAGCTTACAGCCTAGCGGGGGGATGAGCTCCTACGAGCAGTACTTC
d_call: -; v_call: TRBV9; clone_size: -; j_call: TRBJ1-3; cdr3_aa: CASSVGSQDSGNTIYF; cdr3_nt: TGTGCCAGCAGCGTCGGCTCCCAGGACTCTGGAAACACCATATATTTT
d_call: -; v_call: TRBV6-5; clone_size: -; j_call: TRBJ1-2; cdr3_aa: CASSPRGYYGYTF; cdr3_nt: TGTGCCAGCAGCCCCAGGGGATACTATGGCTACACCTTC
d_call: TRBD2; v_call: TRBV27; clone_size: -; j_call: TRBJ2-7; cdr3_aa: CASSSAGGPPYEQYF; cdr3_nt: TGTGCCAGCAGTTCAGCGGGGGGGCCGCCCTACGAGCAGTACTTC
d_call: -; v_call: TRBV12-3/TRBV12-4; clone_size: -; j_call: TRBJ2-5; cdr3_aa: CASAQQETQYF; cdr3_nt: TGTGCCAGCGCCCAGCAAGAGACCCAGTACTTC
d_call: TRBD1; v_call: TRBV5-1; clone_size: -; j_call: TRBJ2-2; cdr3_aa: CASSRTGSGTGELFF; cdr3_nt: TGCGCCAGCAGCAGGACAGGGTCGGGCACCGGGGAGCTGTTTTTT
d_call: TRBD2; v_call: TRBV3-1/TRBV3-2; clone_size: once; j_call: TRBJ2-5; cdr3_aa: CASSPTSGQETQYF; cdr3_nt: TGTGCCAGCAGCCCGACTAGCGGCCAAGAGACCCAGTACTTC
d_call: TRBD1; v_call: TRBV27; clone_size: -; j_call: TRBJ1-2; cdr3_aa: CASSLYSGGGGYTF; cdr3_nt: TGTGCCAGCAGTTTATACTCAGGGGGTGGCGGCTACACCTTC
d_call: TRBD2; v_call: TRBV5-1; clone_size: -; j_call: TRBJ2-7; cdr3_aa: CASSLWERGGNEQYF; cdr3_nt: TGCGCCAGCAGCTTGTGGGAGCGGGGGGGCAACGAGCAGTACTTC
d_call: TRBD2; v_call: TRBV5-1; clone_size: -; j_call: TRBJ2-7; cdr3_aa: CASSSPPLGGGFSYEQYF; cdr3_nt: TGCGCCAGCAGCTCCCCCCCCTTAGGCGGGGGTTTCTCCTACGAGCAGTACTTC
d_call: -; v_call: TRBV7-9; clone_size: -; j_call: TRBJ1-3; cdr3_aa: CASSPPSGAGNTIYF; cdr3_nt: TGTGCCAGCAGCCCGCCCAGCGGGGCTGGAAACACCATATATTTT
d_call: TRBD1; v_call: TRBV19; clone_size: -; j_call: TRBJ1-2; cdr3_aa: CASSTQGDYGYTF; cdr3_nt: TGTGCCAGTAGTACACAGGGGGACTATGGCTACACCTTC
d_call: -; v_call: TRBV10-3; clone_size: -; j_call: TRBJ2-7; cdr3_aa: CAISEFRVESEQYF; cdr3_nt: TGTGCCATCAGTGAGTTCAGGGTCGAGAGCGAGCAGTACTTC
d_call: TRBD2; v_call: TRBV10-3; clone_size: -; j_call: TRBJ2-7; cdr3_aa: CATQRGTYEQYF; cdr3_nt: TGTGCCACTCAGCGGGGGACCTACGAGCAGTACTTC
d_call: -; v_call: TRBV19; clone_size: -; j_call: TRBJ2-2; cdr3_aa: CASSPSGAGELFF; cdr3_nt: TGTGCCAGTAGTCCCTCAGGGGCCGGGGAGCTGTTTTTT